This T cell receptor (beta chain) is from a study of cytomegalovirus exposure and HLA in healthy donors. Whole-study context: The 110 or so validation repertoires were produced on the same platform as the roughly 660 repertoires of the first cohort. This was reported in a later analysis.

Broader study findings: The listing of about 150 TCR beta chains classed them as cytomegalovirus-associated.

Germline V gene data show CDR1 as MNHNS and CDR2 as SASEGT. Trimming shortened V by 5 bases and J by 2 bases, and 12 bases separated the two germline ends. This CDR3 spans 14 amino acids. Profiled with immunoSEQ multiplex PCR; TCRdb holds only in-frame clones, not every one. Here the sample spans 150,000 to 250,000 clones, around 80% being singletons. For this clone: Antigen: not known.

Sequencing input: PBMCs. This chain uses TRBV6-1 with TRBJ2-5; D gene ambiguous. This receptor was taken from a young woman in good health and CMV-seropositive. This chain's CDR3 is CASSPSLNQETQYF. DNA for the CDR3: TGTGCCAGCAGTCCATCACTGAATCAAGAGACCCAGTACTTC.